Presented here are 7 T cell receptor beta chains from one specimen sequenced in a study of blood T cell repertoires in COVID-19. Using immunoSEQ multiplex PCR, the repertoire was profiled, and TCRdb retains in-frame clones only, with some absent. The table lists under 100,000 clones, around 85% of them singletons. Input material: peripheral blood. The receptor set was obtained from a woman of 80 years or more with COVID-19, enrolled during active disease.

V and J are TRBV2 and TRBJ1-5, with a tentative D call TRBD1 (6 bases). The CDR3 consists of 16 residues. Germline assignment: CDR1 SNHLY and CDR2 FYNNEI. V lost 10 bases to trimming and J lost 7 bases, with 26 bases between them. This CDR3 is CAIRKGFGGPDQPQHF. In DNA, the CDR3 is TGTGCCATCCGGAAGGGGTTCGGGGGGCCTGACCAGCCCCAGCATTTT.

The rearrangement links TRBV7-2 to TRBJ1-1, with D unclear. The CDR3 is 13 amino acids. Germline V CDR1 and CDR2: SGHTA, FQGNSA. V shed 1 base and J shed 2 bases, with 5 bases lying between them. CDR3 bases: TGTGCCAGCAGCTTAGAGAGTAACACTGAAGCTTTCTTT. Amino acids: CASSLESNTEAFF.

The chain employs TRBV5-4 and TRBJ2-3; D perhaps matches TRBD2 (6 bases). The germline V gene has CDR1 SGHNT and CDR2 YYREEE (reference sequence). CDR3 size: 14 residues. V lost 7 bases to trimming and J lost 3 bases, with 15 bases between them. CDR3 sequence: CASPAGKGTDTQYF. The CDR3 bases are TGTGCCAGCCCCGCGGGGAAGGGGACAGATACGCAGTATTTT.

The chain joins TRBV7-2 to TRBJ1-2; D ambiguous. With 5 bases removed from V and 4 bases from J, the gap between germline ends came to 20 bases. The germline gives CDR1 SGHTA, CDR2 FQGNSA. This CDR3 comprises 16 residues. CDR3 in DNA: TGTGCCAGCAGCCCGGACTCGACAAGAGTCCTCTATGGCTACACCTTC. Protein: CASSPDSTRVLYGYTF.

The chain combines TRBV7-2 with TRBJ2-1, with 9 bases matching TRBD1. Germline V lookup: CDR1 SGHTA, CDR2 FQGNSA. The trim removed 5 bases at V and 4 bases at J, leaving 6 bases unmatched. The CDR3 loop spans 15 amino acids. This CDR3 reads CASSADRGFYNEQFF. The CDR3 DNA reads TGTGCCAGCAGCGCGGACAGGGGATTTTACAATGAGCAGTTCTTC.

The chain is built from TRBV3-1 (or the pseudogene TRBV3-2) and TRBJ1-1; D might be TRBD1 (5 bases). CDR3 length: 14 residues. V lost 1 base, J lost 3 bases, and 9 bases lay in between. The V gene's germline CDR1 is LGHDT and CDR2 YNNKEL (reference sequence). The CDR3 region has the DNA TGTGCCAGCAGCCAAGGGGGCTGGGACACTGAAGCTTTCTTT. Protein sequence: CASSQGGWDTEAFF.

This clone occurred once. CDR3 nucleotide sequence: TGTGCCAGCAGCTTAGGGGTCGGCAATCAGCCCCAGCATTTT. It codes for CASSLGVGNQPQHF. This sequence joins TRBV5-5 and TRBJ1-5; D possibly corresponds to TRBD1 (5 bases). CDR1 SGHKS and CDR2 YYEKEE come from the germline V gene (reference sequence). Deletions cut 2 bases from V and 2 bases from J, with 8 bases between. The CDR3 length is 14 residues.